Described below is a single T cell receptor (beta chain) sequence and its context. CDR1 is MNHEY, CDR2 SVGEGT, per germline. This CDR3 region has 13 residues. The V end lost 5 bases, the J end lost 3 bases, and 10 bases lay between the germline ends. This entry comes from a study of blood T cell repertoires in COVID-19. In the original processing: Scientists estimated how many nucleated cells there were by amplifying reference gene primers. The table came from immunoSEQ multiplex PCR; TCRdb's copy has only in-frame clones and leaves some out. The V and J calls and the clone size are those of that table, but D and trimming were determined from the DNA. Among about 310,000 clones listed, 75% to 90% were seen once. Participant age was about 18 to 89 years, and participants resided in fewer than 30 US areas. Donors in Cohort 3 who had recovered were those with two negative PCRs, healthcare professional clearance, or resolution of their symptoms.

The sample was PBMCs or T cells enriched from blood (not recorded which). This receptor was taken from a man aged 55 to 70 who had recovered from COVID-19. This rearrangement joins TRBV6-2 or TRBV6-3 to TRBJ1-1; unclear D gene. The CDR3 coding sequence is TGTGCCAGCAGTCTGGCCACCTACACTGAAGCTTTCTTT. This sequence encodes CASSLATYTEAFF.